The 4 T cell receptor beta chains reported below all come from one sample, sequenced in a study of T-cell memory formation after mild COVID-19. TCRdb independently ran MiXCR on the 5' RACE reads; one entry per CDR3 protein. The repertoire holds about 290,000 distinct CDR3 sequences, with approximately 18% as singletons. Sequencing was carried out using PBMCs or a T cell subset sorted from them (not recorded which). The receptor source for this set is a young man who had mild COVID-19 (a few samples of this study predate the infection). Cell type and time point are not known.

This clonotype came up a few times. The chain uses TRBV11-2 and TRBJ1-1, with D perhaps TRBD1 (6 bases). Trimming pared 1 base from V and 5 bases from J, leaving 17 bases between. The germline V gene encodes CDR1 SGHAT and CDR2 FQNNGV. The CDR3 extends over 16 amino acids. For the CDR3, the DNA is TGTGCCAGCAGCTTAGTGGCAGGGGTTGGGGGAACTGAAGCTTTCTTT. Translated, it gives CASSLVAGVGGTEAFF.

This sequence joins TRBV7-2 and TRBJ2-2, with 11 bases lining up with TRBD1. V was clipped by 6 bases and J by 4 bases; unmatched bases: 7. Germline-derived CDR1 and CDR2 are SGHTA and FQGNSA. The CDR3 is made up of 16 amino acids. The CDR3 loop is CASRPTGTGGTGELFF. The DNA for the CDR3 is TGTGCCAGCAGACCGACCGGGACAGGGGGCACCGGGGAGCTGTTTTTT.

Only a few counts were recorded for this clonotype. This sequence joins TRBV25-1 and TRBJ2-2; no definite D call. Germline V CDR1 and CDR2: MGHDK, SYGVNS. The CDR3 is made up of 15 amino acids. Trimming removed 4 bases from V and 4 bases from J, with 13 bases in between. The CDR3 is CASSALGQVTGELFF. The CDR3 coding sequence is TGTGCCAGCAGTGCTCTAGGGCAGGTCACCGGGGAGCTGTTTTTT.

A few counts support this clonotype. The chain couples TRBV4-3 to TRBJ2-1; no clear D. Germline V gene lookup returns CDR1 LGHNA and CDR2 YSLEER. Between the trimmed V and J ends, which lost 3 bases and 0 bases, there was a span of 12 bases. This CDR3 spans 16 amino acids. The CDR3 coding sequence is TGCGCCAGCAGCCACGGTAATTCGGGCTCCTACAATGAGCAGTTCTTC. This gives the protein CASSHGNSGSYNEQFF.